The rows below give T cell receptor beta chains drawn from one sample of a study of Ad26.COV2.S vaccination and SARS-CoV-2 variants. The method was immunoSEQ multiplex PCR; TCRdb's version includes in-frame clones alone and lacks a portion of them. The repertoire holds fewer than 300,000 clones, with about 89% as singletons. This material consisted of peripheral blood, taken in a trial of Ad26.COV2.S vaccine versus placebo. Source of these receptors: a person aged 18-60 years who received the Ad26.COV2.S COVID-19 vaccine or a placebo. Both conserved end residues are part of each CDR3. A D gene is named only where the DNA matches it firmly. Not every row has a clone size; where given, it reads once, few, many or a size class.

V: TRBV25-1; J: TRBJ2-7; size: NA; D: TRBD2; CDR3: CASSQYDGTSDGEQYF; DNA: TGTGCCAGCAGTCAATACGACGGGACTAGCGACGGCGAGCAGTACTTC
V: TRBV5-4; J: TRBJ2-5; size: NA; D: TRBD1; CDR3: CASSQTGGEETQYF; DNA: TGTGCCAGCAGCCAGACAGGGGGCGAGGAGACCCAGTACTTC
V: TRBV20-1; J: TRBJ2-7; size: NA; D: NA; CDR3: CSATDRYEQYF; DNA: TGCAGTGCCACGGACCGCTACGAGCAGTACTTC
V: TRBV3-1/TRBV3-2; J: TRBJ2-7; size: few; D: NA; CDR3: CASSSEYEQYF; DNA: TGTGCCAGCAGCTCAGAGTACGAGCAGTACTTC
V: TRBV3-1/TRBV3-2; J: TRBJ1-1; size: NA; D: TRBD1; CDR3: CASRYGLGQGKTEAFF; DNA: TGTGCCAGCAGATACGGATTAGGACAGGGGAAGACTGAAGCTTTCTTT
V: TRBV2; J: TRBJ1-1; size: few; D: NA; CDR3: CASRPTGTLNTEAFF; DNA: TGTGCCAGCAGACCTACCGGGACCTTGAACACTGAAGCTTTCTTT
V: TRBV6-5; J: TRBJ2-7; size: NA; D: NA; CDR3: CASTNSYEQYF; DNA: TGTGCCAGCACCAACAGCTACGAGCAGTACTTC
V: TRBV5-6; J: TRBJ1-5; size: NA; D: NA; CDR3: CASSLEGHQPQHF; DNA: TGTGCCAGCAGCTTGGAGGGCCATCAGCCCCAGCATTTT
V: TRBV5-1; J: TRBJ1-1; size: many; D: NA; CDR3: CASSIGSELNTEAFF; DNA: TGCGCCAGCAGCATCGGGAGCGAATTGAACACTGAAGCTTTCTTT
V: TRBV7-2; J: TRBJ1-2; size: NA; D: TRBD1; CDR3: CASSLFTGEGYGYTF; DNA: TGTGCCAGCAGCTTATTTACAGGGGAAGGCTATGGCTACACCTTC
V: TRBV5-1; J: TRBJ2-5; size: NA; D: NA; CDR3: CASSFLNERGETQYF; DNA: TGCGCCAGCAGCTTTTTGAACGAGAGGGGAGAGACCCAGTACTTC
V: TRBV4-2; J: TRBJ2-3; size: NA; D: NA; CDR3: CASSQRLESTDTQYF; DNA: TGTGCCAGCAGCCAAAGACTCGAGAGCACAGATACGCAGTATTTT
V: TRBV7-2; J: TRBJ2-3; size: NA; D: NA; CDR3: CASSLADTPSSTDTQYF; DNA: TGTGCCAGCAGCTTAGCAGACACGCCTTCTAGCACAGATACGCAGTATTTT
V: TRBV12-5; J: TRBJ2-7; size: NA; D: TRBD2; CDR3: CASGASLAGGSYEQYF; DNA: TGTGCTAGTGGTGCCTCACTAGCGGGGGGTTCCTACGAGCAGTACTTC
V: TRBV5-1; J: TRBJ1-2; size: NA; D: NA; CDR3: CASSFTLQALKSNYGYTF; DNA: TGCGCCAGCAGCTTCACCCTACAGGCCCTTAAATCTAACTATGGCTACACCTTC
V: TRBV7-8; J: TRBJ2-2; size: NA; D: NA; CDR3: CASSLSGGVSPTGELFF; DNA: TGTGCCAGCAGTCTTAGCGGCGGGGTTAGCCCCACCGGGGAGCTGTTTTTT
V: TRBV19; J: TRBJ1-5; size: NA; D: NA; CDR3: CASSRGEARQPQHF; DNA: TGTGCCAGTAGTCGAGGTGAAGCACGGCAGCCCCAGCATTTT
V: TRBV7-3; J: TRBJ2-5; size: NA; D: NA; CDR3: CASSQQGPGETQYF; DNA: TGTGCCAGCAGCCAACAAGGGCCAGGGGAGACCCAGTACTTC
V: TRBV14; J: TRBJ1-6; size: NA; D: NA; CDR3: CASSQFKGTTYNSPLHF; DNA: TGTGCCAGCAGCCAATTTAAGGGAACAACCTATAATTCACCCCTCCACTTT
V: TRBV5-4; J: TRBJ2-1; size: NA; D: TRBD1; CDR3: CASSDGDRGYNEQFF; DNA: TGTGCCAGCAGCGATGGGGACAGGGGGTACAATGAGCAGTTCTTC
V: TRBV7-9; J: TRBJ2-1; size: NA; D: NA; CDR3: CASSLIPIEPFF; DNA: TGTGCCAGCAGCTTAATTCCTATTGAGCCGTTCTTC
V: TRBV4-1; J: TRBJ2-7; size: NA; D: NA; CDR3: CASSQELTPYEQYF; DNA: TGCGCCAGCAGCCAAGAATTGACCCCATACGAGCAGTACTTC
V: TRBV5-1; J: TRBJ2-1; size: NA; D: NA; CDR3: CASSGSSGQPYEQFF; DNA: TGCGCCAGCAGCGGCAGCTCGGGACAACCCTATGAGCAGTTCTTC
V: TRBV6-5; J: TRBJ1-3; size: NA; D: NA; CDR3: CASRGDRYSGNTIYF; DNA: TGTGCCAGCAGAGGTGACAGATACTCTGGAAACACCATATATTTT
V: TRBV9; J: TRBJ1-4; size: NA; D: NA; CDR3: CASSVGGTVNEKLFF; DNA: TGTGCCAGCAGCGTAGGGGGGACGGTTAATGAAAAACTGTTTTTT
V: TRBV2; J: TRBJ1-2; size: once; D: NA; CDR3: CASSENPEAGYTF; DNA: TGTGCCAGCAGTGAAAATCCAGAGGCGGGCTACACCTTC
V: TRBV27; J: TRBJ2-1; size: NA; D: NA; CDR3: CASSPRRDLYNEQFF; DNA: TGTGCCAGCAGTCCCCGGAGAGACCTCTACAATGAGCAGTTCTTC
V: TRBV6-5; J: TRBJ2-1; size: NA; D: NA; CDR3: CASGWNYNEQFF; DNA: TGTGCCAGTGGGTGGAACTACAATGAGCAGTTCTTC
V: TRBV18; J: TRBJ1-1; size: NA; D: NA; CDR3: CASSPSSGNTEAFF; DNA: TGTGCCAGCTCACCGTCCTCAGGGAACACTGAAGCTTTCTTT
V: TRBV20-1; J: TRBJ1-4; size: NA; D: TRBD1; CDR3: CSASRDRGHEKLFF; DNA: TGCAGTGCTAGTCGGGACAGGGGGCATGAAAAACTGTTTTTT
V: TRBV2; J: TRBJ1-4; size: NA; D: NA; CDR3: CASSYREIVEKLFF; DNA: TGTGCCAGCAGTTACAGGGAGATAGTTGAAAAACTGTTTTTT
V: TRBV15; J: TRBJ2-7; size: NA; D: NA; CDR3: CATSRDRRYEQYF; DNA: TGTGCCACCAGCAGAGATCGGAGGTACGAGCAGTACTTC
V: TRBV2; J: TRBJ1-1; size: NA; D: NA; CDR3: CASSELVPVGTEAFF; DNA: TGTGCCAGCAGTGAATTAGTGCCAGTTGGAACTGAAGCTTTCTTT
V: TRBV28; J: TRBJ1-2; size: NA; D: NA; CDR3: CASSLGQGGYTF; DNA: TGTGCCAGCAGTTTAGGTCAGGGGGGCTACACCTTC
V: TRBV5-1; J: TRBJ1-5; size: NA; D: NA; CDR3: CASSFDSNQPQHF; DNA: TGCGCCAGCAGTTTTGACAGCAATCAGCCCCAGCATTTT
V: TRBV5-1; J: TRBJ1-2; size: NA; D: TRBD1; CDR3: CASSPGTGQGRGYTF; DNA: TGCGCCAGCAGCCCGGGCACGGGACAGGGTCGTGGCTACACCTTC
V: TRBV7-3; J: TRBJ2-5; size: NA; D: NA; CDR3: CASSAGVQETQYF; DNA: TGTGCCAGCAGCGCCGGGGTCCAAGAGACCCAGTACTTC
V: TRBV6-5; J: TRBJ1-1; size: NA; D: NA; CDR3: CASSYRGSPTTEAFF; DNA: TGTGCCAGCAGTTACAGGGGGTCCCCTACCACTGAAGCTTTCTTT
V: TRBV9; J: TRBJ1-2; size: NA; D: NA; CDR3: CASSGTGSFYGYTF; DNA: TGTGCCAGCAGCGGGACGGGCTCCTTCTATGGCTACACCTTC
V: TRBV4-1; J: TRBJ1-2; size: NA; D: TRBD1; CDR3: CASSQDQGARGYTF; DNA: TGCGCCAGCAGCCAAGACCAGGGGGCGCGTGGCTACACCTTC
V: TRBV3-1/TRBV3-2; J: TRBJ2-7; size: NA; D: TRBD1; CDR3: CASSHWGTGDYEQYF; DNA: TGTGCCAGCAGCCACTGGGGGACAGGAGACTACGAGCAGTACTTC
V: TRBV6-2/TRBV6-3; J: TRBJ2-2; size: few; D: TRBD2; CDR3: CASSYRTSGTGELFF; DNA: TGTGCCAGCAGTTACCGGACTAGCGGCACCGGGGAGCTGTTTTTT
V: TRBV9; J: TRBJ1-2; size: NA; D: NA; CDR3: CASSVGAGPNYGYTF; DNA: TGTGCCAGCAGCGTAGGGGCAGGGCCAAACTATGGCTACACCTTC
V: TRBV27; J: TRBJ2-7; size: NA; D: TRBD1; CDR3: CASSPWGTGGAWQYF; DNA: TGTGCCAGCAGCCCTTGGGGGACAGGGGGCGCATGGCAGTACTTC
V: TRBV7-2; J: TRBJ2-5; size: NA; D: TRBD2; CDR3: CASSPTSGGETQYF; DNA: TGTGCCAGCAGCCCCACTAGCGGGGGTGAGACCCAGTACTTC
V: TRBV11-2; J: TRBJ1-5; size: NA; D: NA; CDR3: CASSLGENQPQHF; DNA: TGTGCCAGCAGTTTGGGGGAGAATCAGCCCCAGCATTTT
V: TRBV4-2; J: TRBJ2-7; size: NA; D: TRBD2; CDR3: CASSQEGTSGGYEQYF; DNA: TGTGCCAGCAGCCAAGAGGGGACTAGCGGGGGCTACGAGCAGTACTTC
V: TRBV18; J: TRBJ1-1; size: NA; D: TRBD1; CDR3: CASSQRQGGMNTEAFF; DNA: TGTGCCAGCTCCCAGCGACAGGGGGGCATGAACACTGAAGCTTTCTTT
V: TRBV19; J: TRBJ2-2; size: NA; D: NA; CDR3: CASSIEGGLGELFF; DNA: TGTGCCAGTAGTATAGAGGGTGGCCTCGGGGAGCTGTTTTTT
V: TRBV5-1; J: TRBJ2-7; size: once; D: TRBD1; CDR3: CASSTEGAGYEQYF; DNA: TGCGCCAGCAGCACTGAGGGGGCAGGATACGAGCAGTACTTC
V: TRBV9; J: TRBJ1-6; size: NA; D: TRBD1; CDR3: CASSPQGDYNSPLHF; DNA: TGTGCCAGCAGCCCCCAGGGGGATTATAATTCACCCCTCCACTTT
V: TRBV19; J: TRBJ1-1; size: NA; D: NA; CDR3: CASMRQSMNTEAFF; DNA: TGTGCCAGTATGAGACAGAGTATGAACACTGAAGCTTTCTTT